This passage covers 11 T cell receptor beta chains from one sample sequenced in a study of CD8+ T cells in alopecia areata. RNA extraction was followed by reverse transcription into cDNA, which acted as the sequencing template. Repertoires were generated with immunoSEQ multiplex PCR, while TCRdb's copy carries only in-frame clones and drops some. The profile shows about 120,000 clones, about 50% of them singletons. Sequenced input: NKG2D-low CD8+ T cells sorted from blood. The receptors were sampled from a human donor with alopecia areata.

CDR3 residues: CASFRGQGQETQYF. The CDR3 DNA is TGTGCCAGCTTCCGTGGGCAGGGGCAAGAGACCCAGTACTTC. The V and J genes are TRBV6-1 and TRBJ2-5, with TRBD1 as a possible D gene (6 bases). V lost 8 bases, J lost 2 bases, and 15 bases lay in between. The CDR3 length is 14 residues. In germline, CDR1 is MNHNS, CDR2 SASEGT.

This clone was observed a handful of times. V and J are TRBV29-1 and TRBJ1-2; TRBD1 matches at 7 bases. This CDR3 spans 12 amino acids. Germline V gives CDR1 SQVTM, CDR2 ANQGSEA. V shed 7 bases and J 4 bases; nucleotides not matched to a gene: 6. The CDR3, as DNA: TGCAGCGCCGACAGGGAACCCTATGGCTACACCTTC. It encodes CSADREPYGYTF.

J is TRBJ2-7 and V is TRBV4-3; possible D gene TRBD1, 6 bases. Germline V gene sequence: CDR1 LGHNA, CDR2 YSLEER. V was cut by 0 bases and J by 3 bases, with 12 bases left in between. The CDR3 runs 15 residues. The CDR3 DNA reads TGCGCCAGCAGCCAAGAAGGAACAGGGTACTACGAGCAGTACTTC. Protein product: CASSQEGTGYYEQYF.

The rearrangement uses TRBV14 and TRBJ2-3; D is undetermined. V was cut by 4 bases and J by 4 bases, with 9 bases left in between. The length of the CDR3 is 13 residues. In germline, CDR1 is SGHDN, CDR2 FVKESK. For the CDR3, the DNA is TGTGCCAGCAGCCTACGGCAGGCAGATACGCAGTATTTT. Translation gives CASSLRQADTQYF.

A few counts support this clone. The chain couples TRBV29-1 to TRBJ2-7, with a weak D call TRBD2 (5 bases). Trimming took off 4 bases at V and 13 bases at J, with 17 bases between the two ends. CDR1 and CDR2 (germline): SQVTM, ANQGSEA. This CDR3 is 11 amino acids long. CDR3: CSVVFRLALYF. DNA of the CDR3: TGCAGCGTTGTATTTCGTCTAGCTTTATACTTC.

CDR3 DNA sequence: TGCAGCCTCCGGGGGGGACAGGCTAACAATGAGCAGTTCTTC. The encoded protein is CSLRGGQANNEQFF. V is TRBV29-1 and J is TRBJ2-1; D may be TRBD1 or TRBD2 (8 bases each). Germline CDR1 SQVTM, CDR2 ANQGSEA. V lost 8 bases and J 5 bases, leaving 19 bases between the germline ends. This CDR3 comprises 14 residues.

The genes are TRBV30 and TRBJ2-2; possibly TRBD1 for D (6 bases). Per the germline V gene, CDR1 is GTSNPN and CDR2 is SVGIG (reference sequence). V was clipped by 4 bases and J by 7 bases, with 10 bases between them. CDR3 length: 12 amino acids. The chain's CDR3 is CAWKQGGGELFF. CDR3 bases: TGTGCCTGGAAACAGGGCGGCGGGGAGCTGTTTTTT.

The chain couples TRBV5-6 to TRBJ2-7; the D is unclear. The ends were cut back, 0 bases at V and 2 bases at J, with 6 bases in the middle. The CDR3 runs to 13 residues. Germline V gene data show CDR1 as SGHDT and CDR2 as YYEEEE. CDR3 loop: CASSLGSTYEQYF. In nucleotides, the CDR3 is TGTGCCAGCAGCTTGGGCAGCACCTACGAGCAGTACTTC.

The V gene is TRBV15, the J gene TRBJ1-5; unclear D gene. V shed 0 bases and J shed 6 bases, with 12 bases lying between them. CDR3 length: 15 residues. CDR1 and CDR2 (germline): LNHNV, YYDKDF (reference sequence). The CDR3 coding sequence is TGTGCCACCAGCAGAGATAGGAATGCCCCTCAGCCCCAGCATTTT. It translates to CATSRDRNAPQPQHF. Using reference TRBV15 and TRBJ1-5 for the parts outside the CDR3, the full variable domain is DAMVIQNPRYQVTQFGKPVTLSCSQTLNHNVMYWYQQKSSQAPKLLFHYYDKDFNNEADTPDNFQSRRPNTSFCFLDIRSPGLGDTAMYLCATSRDRNAPQPQHFGDGTRLSIL.

As concerns this clone: This sample also contains other DNA sequences that code for the same CDR3. This sequence joins TRBV29-1 and TRBJ2-1; D not resolved. The CDR3 runs to 14 residues. Trimming removed 3 bases at V and 0 bases at J, with 9 bases between. Germline V CDR1 and CDR2: SQVTM, ANQGSEA. The CDR3 loop reads CSVDGSSSYNEQFF. CDR3 DNA sequence: TGCAGCGTTGATGGTTCCAGCTCCTACAATGAGCAGTTCTTC.

This clone occurred many times. The rearrangement uses TRBV11-2 and TRBJ1-2; the D gene is possibly TRBD1 (5 bases). The V end lost 0 bases, the J end lost 2 bases, and 10 bases lay between the germline ends. The V gene's germline CDR1 is SGHAT and CDR2 FQNNGV. This CDR3 has 15 residues. Here the CDR3 DNA reads TGTGCCAGCAGCTTAGATTTCACAGGCAACTATGGCTACACCTTC. Translating it yields CASSLDFTGNYGYTF.